By proportion, the clone carrying this T cell receptor (beta chain) is medium-sized. TCRdb processed the 5' RACE reads anew with MiXCR; each CDR3 protein has one entry. The sample includes about 4,300 distinct CDR3 sequences, about 15% of them seen just once. The data are from a study of T-cell memory formation after mild COVID-19. This CDR3 contains 16 residues. Germline V gene sequence: CDR1 DFQATT, CDR2 SNEGSKA (reference sequence). V lost 6 bases and J 3 bases, leaving 21 bases between the germline ends. This TCR came from an adult who had mild COVID-19 (a few samples of this study predate the infection). Cell type and time point are not known. This rearrangement joins TRBV20-1 to TRBJ2-1; TRBD1 or TRBD2 may be the D gene (5 bases each). The material sequenced was PBMCs or a T cell subset sorted from them (not recorded which). The CDR3 coding sequence is TGCAGTGCCAGATTCCACCTAGGGACCGTCTACAATGAGCAGTTCTTC. Encoded protein: CSARFHLGTVYNEQFF.